The 24 T cell receptor beta chains reported below all come from one sample, sequenced in a study of T cell responses to AZD1222 COVID-19 vaccine. Clones were read by immunoSEQ multiplex PCR, and TCRdb kept only the in-frame ones, dropping some. Among about 130,000 clones listed, about 90% were seen once. The sample consisted of peripheral blood, taken on day 0 of AZD1222 vaccination. These receptors came from an adult in good health.

This chain connects TRBV30 to TRBJ1-4, with D hard to call. The CDR3 is made up of 12 amino acids. Germline values: CDR1 GTSNPN, CDR2 SVGIG (reference sequence). V was cut by 1 base and J by 10 bases, with 10 bases left in between. The CDR3 bases are TGTGCCTGGAGTGATGCCGAGGTAAAACTGTTTTTT. This translates into CAWSDAEVKLFF.

This sequence joins TRBV20-1 and TRBJ2-7; D is unresolved. Trimming stripped 3 bases from V and 3 bases from J, with 12 bases between. The CDR3 has 13 residues. The germline CDR1 and CDR2 sequences are DFQATT and SNEGSKA (reference sequence). CDR3 nucleotides: TGCAGTGCTAGTATCGGGCTTTACTACGAGCAGTACTTC. Protein product: CSASIGLYYEQYF.

This clone was detected a few times. The chain is built from TRBV29-1 and TRBJ1-2; 8 nucleotides agree with TRBD1. The CDR3 totals 11 residues. In germline, CDR1 is SQVTM, CDR2 ANQGSEA. After removal of 7 bases from V and 8 bases from J, the junction contained 6 bases not matched to a gene. As DNA, the CDR3 is TGCAGCGCTGACAGGGGTTTAGGCTACACCTTC. This sequence encodes CSADRGLGYTF.

J is TRBJ1-2 and V is TRBV28; 7 bases are a match to TRBD1. V lost 5 bases and J lost 7; bases outside the gene matches: 7. CDR1 is MDHEN, CDR2 SYDVKM, per germline. The CDR3 consists of 13 residues. The CDR3 here is CASSPGGRGGYTF. The CDR3 DNA sequence: TGTGCCAGCAGTCCAGGGGGTCGAGGTGGCTACACCTTC.

The J gene is TRBJ2-5, the V gene TRBV24-1; TRBD1 is a possible D gene (6 bases). Per the germline V gene, CDR1 is KGHDR and CDR2 is SFDVKD. V was clipped by 4 bases and J by 4 bases, with 12 bases between them. The CDR3 has 14 residues. CDR3 protein: CATSDPGTIETQYF. Here the CDR3 DNA reads TGTGCCACCAGTGACCCCGGGACAATAGAGACCCAGTACTTC.

A word on this clone: The same CDR3 can be traced to other DNA sequences in this sample. V and J are TRBV5-6 and TRBJ1-2; D unclear. Germline CDR1 and CDR2: SGHDT and YYEEEE. There are 12 residues in the CDR3. V gave up 0 bases and J gave up 5 bases, with 5 bases separating them. CDR3 sequence reads: CASSLGGYGYTF. Here the CDR3 DNA reads TGTGCCAGCAGCTTGGGAGGATATGGCTACACCTTC.

This rearrangement joins TRBV19 to TRBJ2-2; tentatively, D is TRBD1 (6 bases). V was trimmed by 6 bases and J by 0 bases, leaving 11 bases between them. This CDR3 contains 15 residues. Germline V CDR1 and CDR2: LNHDA, SQIVND (reference sequence). The CDR3 nucleotides read TGTGCCAGTAGAGGGGGACGGCCGAACACCGGGGAGCTGTTTTTT. Its translation is CASRGGRPNTGELFF.

The chain has TRBV29-1 and TRBJ1-4, with 8 bases fitting TRBD1. CDR1 SQVTM and CDR2 ANQGSEA come from the germline V gene. The trim removed 6 bases at V and 6 bases at J, leaving 9 bases unmatched. The CDR3 loop spans 14 amino acids. The CDR3 sequence: CSVVYRGDDEKLFF. The CDR3 DNA reads TGCAGCGTAGTTTACAGGGGGGATGATGAAAAACTGTTTTTT.

J is TRBJ1-1 and V is TRBV4-1; a possible D gene is TRBD1 (5 bases). This CDR3 contains 13 residues. V was shortened by 3 bases and J by 5 bases, with 10 bases between the two germline ends. In germline, CDR1 is MGHRA, CDR2 YSYEKL. The CDR3 spells CASSHGGSTEAFF. DNA of the CDR3: TGCGCCAGCAGCCATGGGGGATCGACTGAAGCTTTCTTT.

The chain links TRBV28 to TRBJ2-7, with 12 bases matching TRBD2. The trim removed 5 bases at V and 2 bases at J, leaving 7 bases unmatched. This CDR3 is built from 16 residues. Germline V gene sequence: CDR1 MDHEN, CDR2 SYDVKM. The CDR3 protein is CASSPPPSGGAYEQYF. The DNA of the CDR3 is TGTGCCAGCAGTCCTCCCCCTAGCGGGGGGGCCTACGAGCAGTACTTC.

This clone came up once. This rearrangement joins TRBV28 to TRBJ1-1; D not resolved. Trimming pared 1 base from V and 2 bases from J, leaving 14 bases between. This CDR3 is 16 amino acids long. Germline V gene lookup returns CDR1 MDHEN and CDR2 SYDVKM. CDR3 in DNA: TGTGCCAGCAGTTTATTCTGGACCTGGTATAACACTGAAGCTTTCTTT. This sequence encodes CASSLFWTWYNTEAFF.

The chain combines TRBV29-1 with TRBJ2-7; tentatively, D is TRBD1 or TRBD2 (5 bases each). V shed 6 bases and J shed 4 bases, with 13 bases lying between them. Germline V lookup: CDR1 SQVTM, CDR2 ANQGSEA. The CDR3 is 12 residues long. The CDR3 DNA reads TGCAGCGTGATGGGGGAACAGTACGAGCAGTACTTC. It encodes CSVMGEQYEQYF.

The chain combines TRBV29-1 with TRBJ2-4; D is unclear. CDR1 and CDR2 from the germline V gene are SQVTM and ANQGSEA. The CDR3 is made up of 14 amino acids. V lost 4 bases and J lost 1, with 11 bases in between. As DNA, the CDR3 is TGCAGCGTTGGATTCGTCCTGGCCAAAAACATTCAGTACTTC. Translation: CSVGFVLAKNIQYF.

The J gene is TRBJ2-1, the V gene TRBV10-3; 8 bases line up with TRBD2. V gave up 6 bases and J gave up 6 bases; unmatched junction bases: 7. The CDR3 is 14 amino acids. Germline values: CDR1 ENHRY, CDR2 SYGVKD. CDR3: CAISSSGGSNEQFF. DNA of the CDR3: TGTGCCATCAGCTCCAGCGGGGGTAGCAATGAGCAGTTCTTC.

This clone appeared a few times. This chain connects TRBV10-3 to TRBJ1-1; perhaps TRBD1 as D (5 bases). The V and J ends lost 6 bases and 1 base respectively, with 6 bases between them. Germline lookup yields CDR1 ENHRY and CDR2 SYGVKD. The CDR3 consists of 12 residues. The CDR3 DNA sequence: TGTGCCATCAGCGGACAGAACACTGAAGCTTTCTTT. Translation gives CAISGQNTEAFF.

This chain connects TRBV18 to TRBJ1-2; a weak D match, TRBD1 (6 bases). Trimming pared 6 bases from V and 2 bases from J, leaving 16 bases between. Looked up from germline, CDR1 is KGHSH and CDR2 is LQKENI. The CDR3 length is 15 residues. Here the CDR3 reads CASSREGEINYGYTF. The CDR3 DNA is TGTGCCAGCTCGCGGGAGGGGGAAATCAACTATGGCTACACCTTC.

Only a few counts were recorded for this clone. The chain employs TRBV12-3 or TRBV12-4 and TRBJ1-2, with D unresolved. CDR3 length: 13 amino acids. Trimming removed 2 bases from V and 4 bases from J, with 8 bases in between. This chain's CDR3 is CASSLQAPYGYTF. The CDR3 coding sequence is TGTGCCAGCAGTTTACAGGCGCCCTATGGCTACACCTTC.

The sample holds a few counts of this clone. The chain recombines TRBV28 with TRBJ1-2, with D possibly matching TRBD1 (6 bases). V was trimmed by 6 bases and J by 8 bases, leaving 22 bases between them. Germline values: CDR1 MDHEN, CDR2 SYDVKM. This CDR3 spans 15 amino acids. CDR3 coding DNA: TGTGCCAGCAGGACCCGAACGGGGCAGGGGATCGGCTACACCTTC. This encodes CASRTRTGQGIGYTF.

This clone was counted a few times. The genes are TRBV2 and TRBJ1-1; no clear D gene. The CDR3 runs 14 residues. Per the germline V gene, CDR1 is SNHLY and CDR2 is FYNNEI. Deletions cut 7 bases from V and 2 bases from J, with 14 bases between. Written as DNA, the CDR3 is TGTGCCAGCAAAAGGAGACAACTTAACACTGAAGCTTTCTTT. Amino acid sequence: CASKRRQLNTEAFF.

This chain connects TRBV6-5 to TRBJ2-5; D is perhaps TRBD2 (7 bases). The CDR3 runs 15 residues. Deletions cut 0 bases from V and 4 bases from J, with 12 bases between. Germline values: CDR1 MNHEY, CDR2 SVGAGI. The CDR3 region has the DNA TGTGCCAGCAGTTACTCCGGGGGGCGAGGAGAGACCCAGTACTTC. The encoded protein is CASSYSGGRGETQYF.

V gene TRBV7-3 combines with J gene TRBJ1-3; TRBD1 aligns across 11 bases. Germline V CDR1 and CDR2: SGHTA, FQGTGA. The CDR3 is 17 residues long. V gave up 0 bases and J gave up 0 bases; unmatched junction bases: 1. CDR3 residues: CASSLTGQGGSGNTIYF. The DNA for the CDR3 is TGTGCCAGCAGCTTAACGGGACAGGGGGGCTCTGGAAACACCATATATTTT.

This chain links TRBV27 with TRBJ2-7; TRBD2 aligns across 8 bases. Trimming cost V 3 bases and J 4 bases; bases outside gene matches: 8. Germline V CDR1 and CDR2: MNHEY, SMNVEV (reference sequence). The CDR3 length is 15 residues. CDR3: CASSLGSGGIYEQYF. The DNA for the CDR3 is TGTGCCAGCAGTTTGGGGAGCGGGGGAATTTACGAGCAGTACTTC.

This clone has more than one count but fewer than ten. The rearrangement links TRBV19 to TRBJ1-6; D is unclear. Germline CDR1 reads LNHDA; CDR2 reads SQIVND (reference sequence). The CDR3 has 16 residues. V dropped 1 base and J dropped 0 bases, with 7 bases sitting between them. The CDR3 DNA is TGTGCCAGTAGTATAGGCCGCAGCTCCTATAATTCACCCCTCCACTTT. Its protein is CASSIGRSSYNSPLHF.

V is TRBV7-9 and J is TRBJ1-4; TRBD1 matches at 8 bases. J gave up 8 bases and V 5 bases, and 13 bases lay outside the gene matches. Germline V gene sequence: CDR1 SEHNR, CDR2 FQNEAQ (reference sequence). There are 16 residues in the CDR3. The CDR3 region is CASSPPGDRSSEKLFF. The CDR3, as DNA: TGTGCCAGCAGCCCCCCGGGGGACAGGTCTAGCGAAAAACTGTTTTTT.